Following are 22 T cell receptor beta chains from one sample sequenced in a study of T cell repertoires in cytomegalovirus infection. MiXCR, run by TCRdb on the reads, gives a single entry per CDR3 protein. The table has about 740,000 distinct CDR3 sequences, less than 40% seen once; the top ten hold roughly 2.8%. The sample taken for sequencing was PBMCs. These receptors all come from a human donor in good health (CMV status not recorded). Some clones in this sample may be carry-over from other donors' samples.

The J gene is TRBJ2-7, the V gene TRBV12-3 or TRBV12-4; 9 bases agree with TRBD1. This CDR3 contains 15 residues. With 5 bases clipped from V and 7 bases from J, the junction kept 12 bases outside the gene matches. CDR3 protein: CASSPGQGSYNEQYF. As DNA, the CDR3 is TGTGCCAGCAGTCCGGGACAGGGTTCCTACAATGAGCAGTACTTC.

This sequence joins TRBV20-1 and TRBJ2-5; the D gene is possibly TRBD2 (5 bases). Trimming left V 4 bases short and J 7 bases short, with 13 bases between. The CDR3 has 12 residues. Germline assignment: CDR1 DFQATT and CDR2 SNEGSKA (reference sequence). In DNA, the CDR3 is TGCAGTGCTAAGCGGCTAGGGCTGACCCAGTACTTC. It translates to CSAKRLGLTQYF.

At least ten counts were recorded for this clonotype. CDR3 amino acids: CASRYGTGYEQYF. The CDR3, as DNA: TGTGCCAGCAGATACGGGACAGGGTATGAGCAGTACTTC. The chain employs TRBV7-9 and TRBJ2-7, with 9 bases identical to TRBD1. After removal of 6 bases from V and 7 bases from J, the junction contained 7 bases not matched to a gene. Germline assignment: CDR1 SEHNR and CDR2 FQNEAQ (reference sequence). The CDR3 contains 13 residues.

The chain uses TRBV10-3 and TRBJ2-3; TRBD1 matches at 7 bases. This CDR3 comprises 15 residues. CDR1 ENHRY and CDR2 SYGVKD come from the germline V gene. After removal of 6 bases from V and 6 bases from J, the junction contained 12 bases not matched to a gene. The chain's CDR3 is CAIRSTGKDSDTQYF. The DNA for the CDR3 is TGTGCCATCAGGTCGACAGGGAAGGATTCGGATACGCAGTATTTT.

The rearrangement uses TRBV7-8 and TRBJ2-7; 7 positions match TRBD2. The V gene end was trimmed by 0 bases and the J gene end by 3 bases; junction bases not matched to a gene: 5. The CDR3 is 15 amino acids. CDR1 is SGHVS and CDR2 is FQNEAQ in the germline V gene. The CDR3 nucleotides read TGTGCCAGCAGCTTAGCGCCCGGGAGGAACTACGAGCAGTACTTC. Encoded protein: CASSLAPGRNYEQYF. Combining the CDR3 with reference TRBV7-8 and TRBJ2-7 gives the whole variable domain GAGVSQSPRYKVAKRGQDVALRCDPISGHVSLFWYQQALGQGPEFLTYFQNEAQLDKSGLPSDRFFAERPEGSVSTLKIQRTQQEDSAVYLCASSLAPGRNYEQYFGPGTRLTVT.

This chain uses TRBV7-9 with TRBJ2-7, with TRBD2 matching 11 bases. Trimming cost V 3 bases and J 0 bases; bases outside gene matches: 13. The CDR3 covers 19 residues. In germline, CDR1 is SEHNR, CDR2 FQNEAQ (reference sequence). CDR3 coding DNA: TGTGCCAGCAGCTTCCGCACGACTAGCGGGACCCAGAGCTCCTACGAGCAGTACTTC. This codes for CASSFRTTSGTQSSYEQYF.

This clonotype was picked up many times. As DNA, the CDR3 is TGTGCCAGCAGCTTAGAGCGCAGTGGAAACACCATATATTTT. Translating it yields CASSLERSGNTIYF. V and J are TRBV7-8 and TRBJ1-3; unclear D gene. Germline V lookup: CDR1 SGHVS, CDR2 FQNEAQ. This CDR3 spans 14 amino acids. The V gene lost 1 base and the J gene lost 3 bases, with 7 bases spanning the gap.

A single count supports this clonotype. The chain uses TRBV25-1 and TRBJ2-5; 9 nucleotides agree with TRBD2. V shed 1 base and J 4 bases; nucleotides not matched to a gene: 4. Germline V lookup: CDR1 MGHDK, CDR2 SYGVNS. This CDR3 is built from 15 residues. The CDR3 reads CASSELGTSSETQYF. In DNA, the CDR3 is TGTGCCAGCAGTGAATTAGGGACTAGCTCAGAGACCCAGTACTTC.

This clonotype was seen a handful of times. J is TRBJ1-2 and V is TRBV4-1, with D perhaps TRBD1 (6 bases). The germline V and J ends were trimmed by 3 bases and 4 bases, with 12 bases remaining between them. Germline loops: CDR1 MGHRA, CDR2 YSYEKL. This CDR3 comprises 14 residues. The CDR3 sequence: CASSHRDTLYGYTF. CDR3 in DNA: TGCGCCAGCAGCCACCGGGACACCCTCTATGGCTACACCTTC.

This sequence joins TRBV19 and TRBJ1-5; a weak D match, TRBD1 (6 bases). Per germline, CDR1 LNHDA and CDR2 SQIVND (reference sequence). Trimming pared 7 bases from V and 5 bases from J, leaving 15 bases between. The CDR3 has 14 residues. CDR3 loop: CASIGRGGDQPQHF. CDR3 nucleotides: TGTGCCAGTATCGGCAGGGGAGGAGATCAGCCCCAGCATTTT.

This clonotype was seen only a few times. The rearrangement joins TRBV19 to TRBJ1-1; D gene unclear. The V and J ends lost 7 bases and 1 base respectively, with 13 bases between them. Per the germline V gene, CDR1 is LNHDA and CDR2 is SQIVND (reference sequence). This CDR3 spans 14 amino acids. The CDR3 DNA follows: TGTGCCAGTACCTTCAGCTGGGCGAACACTGAAGCTTTCTTT. Translation gives CASTFSWANTEAFF.

This sequence joins TRBV10-3 and TRBJ2-3; the D gene is possibly TRBD2 (6 bases). CDR1 ENHRY and CDR2 SYGVKD come from the germline V gene. V was clipped by 8 bases and J by 6 bases, with 15 bases between them. The CDR3 has 13 amino acids. Written as DNA, the CDR3 is TGTGCCATCGGGGACTCACTCAGGGATACGCAGTATTTT. This sequence encodes CAIGDSLRDTQYF.

This clonotype was seen many times. The CDR3 coding sequence is TGTGCCAGCAGTACGGGACTAGCGGGGATCACAGATACGCAGTATTTT. This codes for CASSTGLAGITDTQYF. V usage is TRBV6-2 or TRBV6-3 and J usage is TRBJ2-3; 13 bases map to TRBD2. The CDR3 has 16 amino acids. CDR1 and CDR2 from the germline V gene are MNHEY and SVGEGT. V was clipped by 5 bases and J by 2 bases; unmatched bases: 4.

The sample holds a few counts of this clonotype. The rearrangement links TRBV6-5 to TRBJ1-1, with 7 bases aligning to TRBD1. The trim removed 1 base at V and 4 bases at J, leaving 9 bases unmatched. Germline loops: CDR1 MNHEY, CDR2 SVGAGI. The CDR3 covers 16 residues. The CDR3 DNA follows: TGTGCCAGCAGTTACTTGGGCATAGACAGGGCCACTGAAGCTTTCTTT. This sequence encodes CASSYLGIDRATEAFF.

V is TRBV7-8 and J is TRBJ1-6; no firm D call. Per germline, CDR1 SGHVS and CDR2 FQNEAQ. The CDR3 totals 14 residues. V was pared by 3 bases and J by 6 bases, with 9 bases between. CDR3 protein: CASSFGGFNSPLHF. In DNA form, the CDR3 reads TGTGCCAGCAGCTTCGGTGGGTTTAATTCACCCCTCCACTTT.

This clonotype was detected many times. The gene calls are TRBV7-3 and TRBJ1-1; D unresolved. Trimming pared 1 base from V and 5 bases from J, leaving 8 bases between. This CDR3 spans 13 amino acids. Germline-derived CDR1 and CDR2 are SGHTA and FQGTGA. The CDR3 bases are TGTGCCAGCAGCTTAAAATCGGGGACTGAAGCTTTCTTT. This gives the protein CASSLKSGTEAFF.

Written as DNA, the CDR3 is TGTGCCAGCAATACGGGACGGGGAAACACTGAAGCTTTCTTT. Amino acids: CASNTGRGNTEAFF. J is TRBJ1-1 and V is TRBV12-3 or TRBV12-4, with D possibly TRBD1 on 5 matching bases. V was shortened by 7 bases and J by 2 bases, with 14 bases between the two germline ends. This CDR3 spans 14 amino acids.

This clonotype was observed a single time. This chain connects TRBV28 to TRBJ2-7; 9 bases fit TRBD2. Per the germline V gene, CDR1 is MDHEN and CDR2 is SYDVKM. V shed 6 bases and J 2 bases; nucleotides not matched to a gene: 11. CDR3 length equals 16 residues. CDR3 sequence (DNA): TGTGCCAGCAGCCCCATTCGTTCTAGCGGGACCTACGAGCAGTACTTC. Its protein product is CASSPIRSSGTYEQYF.

This clonotype has just a few counts. The chain combines TRBV29-1 with TRBJ1-1; D gene unclear. Germline V gene data show CDR1 as SQVTM and CDR2 as ANQGSEA. CDR3 length: 13 residues. Trimming shortened V by 3 bases and J by 4 bases, and 12 bases separated the two germline ends. The CDR3 protein is CSVEMRATTEAFF. CDR3 in DNA: TGCAGCGTTGAGATGAGGGCCACCACTGAAGCTTTCTTT. The variable domain in full, with the rest retrieved from reference TRBV29-1 and TRBJ1-1, is SAVISQKPSRDICQRGTSLTIQCQVDSQVTMMFWYRQQPGQSLTLIATANQGSEATYESGFVIDKFPISRPNLTFSTLTVSNMSPEDSSIYLCSVEMRATTEAFFGQGTRLTVV.

The chain carries TRBV4-1 and TRBJ2-7; possibly TRBD2 for D (7 bases). Germline V CDR1 and CDR2: MGHRA, YSYEKL. Between the trimmed V and J ends, which lost 3 bases and 5 bases, there was a span of 17 bases. This CDR3 has 15 amino acids. This CDR3 reads CASSQPPRGGHEQYF. The CDR3 bases are TGCGCCAGCAGCCAGCCCCCCAGGGGAGGGCACGAGCAGTACTTC.

The J gene is TRBJ2-7, the V gene TRBV7-8; TRBD1 agrees at 7 bases. The trim removed 8 bases at V and 2 bases at J, leaving 6 bases unmatched. The germline CDR1 and CDR2 sequences are SGHVS and FQNEAQ. The CDR3 sequence is 13 residues long. The CDR3 is CASRSGQTYEQYF. The CDR3 DNA reads TGTGCCAGCCGTTCGGGACAGACCTACGAGCAGTACTTC.

This clonotype was recorded many times. The chain is built from TRBV7-8 and TRBJ2-7; 10 bases agree with TRBD2. V lost 1 base and J lost 5; bases outside the gene matches: 5. Germline-derived CDR1 and CDR2 are SGHVS and FQNEAQ. The CDR3 extends over 15 amino acids. In DNA, the CDR3 is TGTGCCAGCAGCTTAGGTAGCGGGGGGCTCAACGAGCAGTACTTC. Its protein product is CASSLGSGGLNEQYF.